This TCR beta chain was obtained from a study of blood T cells in healthy people across ages. This CDR3 is built from 14 residues. V lost 5 bases, J lost 0 bases, and 8 bases lay in between. The germline V gene has CDR1 DFQATT and CDR2 SNEGSKA (reference sequence). Together with a sample-barcoded 5' primer, a J-beta primer mix was included in a second PCR lasting roughly 6 to 12 cycles. TCRdb redid the calling of the 5' RACE reads with MiXCR, one entry per CDR3 protein. The data show 780,000 or so distinct CDR3 sequences, with 56% seen just once and under 30% held by the top ten. Each donor supplied approximately 10 milliliters of peripheral blood.

The receptor was isolated from a man aged 35-49 years in good health. The chain has TRBV20-1 and TRBJ2-6; D is unclear. Sequenced: blood. DNA of the CDR3: TGCAGTGCTGTTAGAATCTCTGGGGCCAACGTCCTGACTTTC. Translation: CSAVRISGANVLTF.